This T cell receptor beta chain was retrieved from a study of CD8 T cells in ankylosing spondylitis. The study's findings and limits: In reactive arthritis synovial fluid and blood, some motif variants had been reported before. Several highly homologous variants made up a TCR beta motif, and this motif appeared characteristic of ankylosing spondylitis blood. According to the report, clones linked to the disease were significantly enriched in matched synovial fluid samples taken from ankylosing spondylitis patients.

This clonotype appeared many times. The antigen remains unidentified. Germline lookup yields CDR1 SQVTM and CDR2 ANQGSEA. V was shortened by 0 bases and J by 1 base, with 6 bases between the two germline ends. The CDR3 runs to 13 residues. The authors made TCR beta libraries by quantitative 5'-RACE with molecular barcodes. Each CDR3 protein is one row after TCRdb ran MiXCR on the 5' RACE reads. The sample holds some 100,000 distinct CDR3 sequences, about 7.7% seen once. V is TRBV29-1 and J is TRBJ1-1; D is ambiguous. The source material was blood, either unsorted or a sorted T cell fraction (not recorded which). This receptor was obtained from a male donor with ankylosing spondylitis or in good health (not recorded which). The CDR3 DNA reads TGCAGCGTTGAAGAGTACCGGAACACTGAAGCTTTCTTT. Its translation: CSVEEYRNTEAFF.